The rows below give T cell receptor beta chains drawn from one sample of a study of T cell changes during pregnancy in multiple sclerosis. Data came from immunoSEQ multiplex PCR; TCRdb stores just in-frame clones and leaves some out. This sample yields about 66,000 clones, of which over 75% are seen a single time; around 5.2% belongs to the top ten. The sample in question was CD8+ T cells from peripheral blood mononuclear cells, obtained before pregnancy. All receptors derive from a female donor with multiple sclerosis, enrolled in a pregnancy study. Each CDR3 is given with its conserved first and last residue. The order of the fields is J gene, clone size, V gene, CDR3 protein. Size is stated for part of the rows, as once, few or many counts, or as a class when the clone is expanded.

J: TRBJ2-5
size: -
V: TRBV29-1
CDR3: CSVVGDSQAQETQYF

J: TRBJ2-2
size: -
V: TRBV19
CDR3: CASLRLDTGELFF

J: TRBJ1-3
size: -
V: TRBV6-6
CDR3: CASIQTGNTIYF

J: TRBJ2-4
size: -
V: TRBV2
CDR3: CASSERQLAKNIQYF

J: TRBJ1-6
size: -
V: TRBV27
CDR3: CASRTTGDPYNSPLHF

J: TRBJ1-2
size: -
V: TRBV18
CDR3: CASSPRTGGDYGYTF

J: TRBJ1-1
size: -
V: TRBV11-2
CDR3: CASSPIGTGENTEAFF

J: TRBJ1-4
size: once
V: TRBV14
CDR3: CASSQDWGQDEKLFF

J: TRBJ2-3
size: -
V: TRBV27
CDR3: CASSLSTSGGTDTQYF

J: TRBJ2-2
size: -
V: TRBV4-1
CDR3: CASSHDGADTTGELFF

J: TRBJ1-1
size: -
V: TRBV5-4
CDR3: CASTPWADNPNTEAFF

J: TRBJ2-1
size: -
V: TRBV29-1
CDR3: CSVESFEQFF

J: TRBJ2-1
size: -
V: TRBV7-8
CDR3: CASSLGRDNEQFF

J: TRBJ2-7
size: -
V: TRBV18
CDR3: CASSPGPSGAYEQYF

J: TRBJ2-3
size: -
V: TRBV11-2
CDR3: CASSVRAGGRGDTQYF

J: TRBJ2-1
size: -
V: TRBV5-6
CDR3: CASSFTGVYSYNEQFF